These T cell receptor beta chains were read from a single sample in a study of blood T cell repertoires in COVID-19. Measured with immunoSEQ multiplex PCR; TCRdb has only the in-frame clones, and not every one. The repertoire holds about 350,000 clones, with more than 70% as singletons. Specimen: PBMCs or T cells enriched from blood (not recorded which). Receptors were obtained from a woman between 25 and 40 years old who had been exposed to COVID-19. Both conserved end residues are part of each CDR3. D genes are given only for firm matches. Only some rows state a clone size, as once, few, many or a class for expanded clones.

DNA	CDR3	D	size	V	J
TGCGCCAGCAGCTTTCTCACTAGCGGGGATAACTACGAGCAGTACTTC	CASSFLTSGDNYEQYF	TRBD2	NA	TRBV5-1	TRBJ2-7
TGTGCCTGGACCAGGGGGCCCTACGAGCAGTACTTC	CAWTRGPYEQYF	TRBD1	NA	TRBV30	TRBJ2-7
TGTGCCAGCAGTGACTGGTACAGGGGGGGATACAATGAGCAGTTCTTC	CASSDWYRGGYNEQFF	NA	NA	TRBV6-4	TRBJ2-1
TGCGCCAGCAGCCGAGAGGTCTTAGGGGCCGGGGAGCTGTTTTTT	CASSREVLGAGELFF	NA	NA	TRBV10-1	TRBJ2-2
TGCGCCAGCAGCCGGACTAGCGGGAGGGGCCTTGGAGGAGAGACCCAGTACTTC	CASSRTSGRGLGGETQYF	TRBD2	NA	TRBV5-1	TRBJ2-5
TGCGCCAGCAGTGCCCATAGCGGGGGTTCAAGCTCCTACAATGAGCAGTTCTTC	CASSAHSGGSSSYNEQFF	TRBD2	NA	TRBV10-1	TRBJ2-1
TGTGCCAGCAGCCTAGCGGGACTCTCCTACGAGCAGTACTTC	CASSLAGLSYEQYF	TRBD2	NA	TRBV27	TRBJ2-7
TGTGCCAGCAGCCAGACACAGGGGGCGGGGACTGAAGCTTTCTTT	CASSQTQGAGTEAFF	TRBD1	once	TRBV4-2	TRBJ1-1
TGTGCCAGCAGCTTGGATTGGGCTATGGGCGCCGGGGAGCTGTTTTTT	CASSLDWAMGAGELFF	NA	NA	TRBV5-4	TRBJ2-2
TGCGCCAGCAGCTCAGGACTAGCGGAAACTGATACGCAGTATTTT	CASSSGLAETDTQYF	TRBD2	NA	TRBV5-1	TRBJ2-3